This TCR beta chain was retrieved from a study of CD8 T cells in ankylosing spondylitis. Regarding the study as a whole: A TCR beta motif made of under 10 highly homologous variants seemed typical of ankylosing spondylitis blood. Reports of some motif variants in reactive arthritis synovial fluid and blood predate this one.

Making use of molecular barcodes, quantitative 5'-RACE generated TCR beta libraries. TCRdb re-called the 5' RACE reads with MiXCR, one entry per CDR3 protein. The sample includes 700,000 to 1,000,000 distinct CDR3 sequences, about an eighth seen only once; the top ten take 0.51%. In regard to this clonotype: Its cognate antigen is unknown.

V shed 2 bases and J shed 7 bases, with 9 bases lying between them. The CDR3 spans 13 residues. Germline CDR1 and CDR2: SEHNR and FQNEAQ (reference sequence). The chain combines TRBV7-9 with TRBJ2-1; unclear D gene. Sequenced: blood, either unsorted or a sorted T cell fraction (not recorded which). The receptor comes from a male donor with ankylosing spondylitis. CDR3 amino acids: CASSLRVLNEQFF. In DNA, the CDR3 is TGTGCCAGCAGCTTAAGGGTGTTGAATGAGCAGTTCTTC.